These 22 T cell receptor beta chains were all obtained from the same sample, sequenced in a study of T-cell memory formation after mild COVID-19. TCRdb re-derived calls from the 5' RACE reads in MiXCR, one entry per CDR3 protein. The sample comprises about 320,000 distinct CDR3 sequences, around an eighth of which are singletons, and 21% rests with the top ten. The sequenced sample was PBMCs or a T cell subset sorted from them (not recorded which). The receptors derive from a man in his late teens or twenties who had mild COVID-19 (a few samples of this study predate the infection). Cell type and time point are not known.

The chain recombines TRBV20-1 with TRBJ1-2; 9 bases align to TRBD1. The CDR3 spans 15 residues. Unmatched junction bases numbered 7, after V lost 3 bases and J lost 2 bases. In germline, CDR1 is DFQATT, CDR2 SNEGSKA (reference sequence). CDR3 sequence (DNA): TGCAGTGCTAGTTCAGGGGGGACAGGGAACTATGGCTACACCTTC. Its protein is CSASSGGTGNYGYTF.

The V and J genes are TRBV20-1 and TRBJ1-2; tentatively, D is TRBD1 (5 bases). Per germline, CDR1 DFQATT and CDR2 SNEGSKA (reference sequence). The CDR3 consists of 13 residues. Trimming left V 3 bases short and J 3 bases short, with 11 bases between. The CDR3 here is CSASQGLDYGYTF. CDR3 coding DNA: TGCAGTGCTAGTCAGGGACTGGACTATGGCTACACCTTC.

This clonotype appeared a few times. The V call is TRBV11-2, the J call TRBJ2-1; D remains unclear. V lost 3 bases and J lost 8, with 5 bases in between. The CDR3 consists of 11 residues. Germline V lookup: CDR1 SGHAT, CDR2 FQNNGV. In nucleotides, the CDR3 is TGTGCCAGCAGCTTTCTCCATGAGCAGTTCTTC. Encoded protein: CASSFLHEQFF.

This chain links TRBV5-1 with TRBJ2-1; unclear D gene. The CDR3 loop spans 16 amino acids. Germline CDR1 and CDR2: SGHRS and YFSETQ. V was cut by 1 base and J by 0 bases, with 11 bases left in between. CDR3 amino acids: CASSLLVAVSYNEQFF. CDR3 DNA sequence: TGCGCCAGCAGCTTGTTAGTGGCTGTCTCCTACAATGAGCAGTTCTTC. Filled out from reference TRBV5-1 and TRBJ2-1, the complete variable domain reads KAGVTQTPRYLIKTRGQQVTLSCSPISGHRSVSWYQQTPGQGLQFLFEYFSETQRNKGNFPGRFSGRQFSNSRSEMNVSTLELGDSALYLCASSLLVAVSYNEQFFGPGTRLTVL.

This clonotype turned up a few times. The CDR3 coding sequence is TGCGCCAGCAGCTGGTTGGACAGCTCGAATGAAAAACTGTTTTTT. This encodes CASSWLDSSNEKLFF. The chain uses TRBV5-1 and TRBJ1-4; perhaps TRBD1 as D (6 bases). The V gene's germline CDR1 is SGHRS and CDR2 YFSETQ. The germline V and J ends were trimmed by 3 bases and 5 bases, with 14 bases remaining between them. The length of the CDR3 is 15 residues.

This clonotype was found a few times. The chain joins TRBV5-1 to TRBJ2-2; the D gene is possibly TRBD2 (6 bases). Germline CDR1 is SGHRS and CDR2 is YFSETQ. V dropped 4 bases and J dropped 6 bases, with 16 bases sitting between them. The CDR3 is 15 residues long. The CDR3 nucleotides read TGCGCCAGCAGCGCCACCTCGGGAGTGCCCGGGGAGCTGTTTTTT. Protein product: CASSATSGVPGELFF.

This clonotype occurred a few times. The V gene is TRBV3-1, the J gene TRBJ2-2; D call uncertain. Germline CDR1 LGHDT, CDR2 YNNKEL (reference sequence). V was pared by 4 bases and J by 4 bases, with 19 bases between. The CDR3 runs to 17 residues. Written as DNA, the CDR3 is TGTGCCAGCAGCCCACGCGCGTCAGGCCTAGGCACCGGGGAGCTGTTTTTT. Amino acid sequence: CASSPRASGLGTGELFF.

The CDR3 sequence is CAIRLGGFIDTQYF. In DNA form, the CDR3 reads TGTGCCATCAGGCTCGGGGGGTTTATAGATACGCAGTATTTT. This chain links TRBV10-3 with TRBJ2-3; 7 bases agree with TRBD2. This CDR3 comprises 14 residues. Germline V lookup: CDR1 ENHRY, CDR2 SYGVKD. V lost 6 bases and J lost 5; bases outside the gene matches: 8.

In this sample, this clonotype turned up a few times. Here the CDR3 reads CASSPLGVYEQYV. CDR3 bases: TGTGCCAGCAGCCCCCTCGGGGTCTACGAGCAGTACGTC. The J gene is TRBJ2-7, the V gene TRBV27; tentatively, D is TRBD2 (5 bases). Per germline, CDR1 MNHEY and CDR2 SMNVEV (reference sequence). The CDR3 covers 13 residues. The V gene lost 6 bases and the J gene lost 3 bases, with 12 bases spanning the gap.

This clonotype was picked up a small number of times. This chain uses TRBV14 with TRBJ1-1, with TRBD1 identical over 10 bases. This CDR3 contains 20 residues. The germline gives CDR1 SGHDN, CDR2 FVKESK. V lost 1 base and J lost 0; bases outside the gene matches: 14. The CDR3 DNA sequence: TGTGCCAGCAGCCAAGCGACTTTTCCAATGACAGGGGGCATGAACACTGAAGCTTTCTTT. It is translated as CASSQATFPMTGGMNTEAFF.

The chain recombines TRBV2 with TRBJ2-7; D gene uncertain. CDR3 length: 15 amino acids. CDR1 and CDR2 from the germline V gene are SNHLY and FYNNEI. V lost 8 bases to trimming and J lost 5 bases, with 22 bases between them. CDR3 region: CASCRFGAPTHEQYF. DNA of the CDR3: TGTGCCAGCTGTAGATTCGGTGCCCCGACCCACGAGCAGTACTTC. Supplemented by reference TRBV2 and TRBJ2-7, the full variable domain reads EPEVTQTPSHQVTQMGQEVILRCVPISNHLYFYWYRQILGQKVEFLVSFYNNEISEKSEIFDDQFSVERPDGSNFTLKIRSTKLEDSAMYFCASCRFGAPTHEQYFGPGTRLTVT.

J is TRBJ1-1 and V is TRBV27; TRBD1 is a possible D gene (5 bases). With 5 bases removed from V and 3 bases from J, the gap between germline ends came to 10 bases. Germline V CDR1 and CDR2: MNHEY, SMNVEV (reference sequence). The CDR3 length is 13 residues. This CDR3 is CASSPLGDTEAFF. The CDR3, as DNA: TGTGCCAGCAGTCCCCTGGGGGACACTGAAGCTTTCTTT.

The CDR3 nucleotides read TGCGCCAGCAGCCCGAAGGCCACAGGCTTCTATGGCTACACCTTC. Translating gives CASSPKATGFYGYTF. The genes are TRBV4-1 and TRBJ1-2; D is perhaps TRBD1 (5 bases). V was pared by 4 bases and J by 4 bases, with 16 bases between. CDR1 and CDR2 (germline): MGHRA, YSYEKL. The CDR3 extends over 15 amino acids.

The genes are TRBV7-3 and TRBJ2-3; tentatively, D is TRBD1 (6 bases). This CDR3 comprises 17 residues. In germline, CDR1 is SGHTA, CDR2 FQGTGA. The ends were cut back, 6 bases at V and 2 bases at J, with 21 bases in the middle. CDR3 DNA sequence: TGTGCCAGCAGTCACAACAGGGTCTTGGTCGACACAGATACGCAGTATTTT. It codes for CASSHNRVLVDTDTQYF. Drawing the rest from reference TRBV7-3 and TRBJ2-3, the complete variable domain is GAGVSQTPSNKVTEKGKYVELRCDPISGHTALYWYRQSLGQGPEFLIYFQGTGAADDSGLPNDRFFAVRPEGSVSTLKIQRTERGDSAVYLCASSHNRVLVDTDTQYFGPGTRLTVL.

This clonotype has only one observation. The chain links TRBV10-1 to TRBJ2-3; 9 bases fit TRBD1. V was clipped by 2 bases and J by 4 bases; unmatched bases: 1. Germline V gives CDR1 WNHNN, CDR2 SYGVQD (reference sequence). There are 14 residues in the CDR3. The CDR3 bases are TGCGCCAGCAGTGAGGGACAGGGGTCAGATACGCAGTATTTT. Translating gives CASSEGQGSDTQYF.

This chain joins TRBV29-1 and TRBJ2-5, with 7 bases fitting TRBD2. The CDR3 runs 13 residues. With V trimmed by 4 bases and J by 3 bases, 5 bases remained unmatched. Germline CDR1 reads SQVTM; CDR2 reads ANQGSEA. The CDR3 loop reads CSVATGTKETQYF. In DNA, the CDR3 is TGCAGCGTTGCGACCGGGACTAAAGAGACCCAGTACTTC.

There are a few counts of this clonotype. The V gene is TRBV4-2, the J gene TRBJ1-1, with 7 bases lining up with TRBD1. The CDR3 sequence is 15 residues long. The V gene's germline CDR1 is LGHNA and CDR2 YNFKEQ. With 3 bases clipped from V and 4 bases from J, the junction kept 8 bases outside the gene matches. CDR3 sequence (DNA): TGTGCCAGCAGCCATCCAGGACAGGCTGCCACTGAAGCTTTCTTT. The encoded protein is CASSHPGQAATEAFF.

CDR3 sequence reads: CASSQESAGRMEQYF. In DNA form, the CDR3 reads TGTGCCAGCAGCCAAGAAAGCGCAGGGCGAATGGAGCAGTACTTC. The rearrangement uses TRBV14 and TRBJ2-7; a possible D gene is TRBD1 (5 bases). Trimming removed 0 bases from V and 7 bases from J, with 16 bases in between. This CDR3 comprises 15 residues. Per the germline V gene, CDR1 is SGHDN and CDR2 is FVKESK.

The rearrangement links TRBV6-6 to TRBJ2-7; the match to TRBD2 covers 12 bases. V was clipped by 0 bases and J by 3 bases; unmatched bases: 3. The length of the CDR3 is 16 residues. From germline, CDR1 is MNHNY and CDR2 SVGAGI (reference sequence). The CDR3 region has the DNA TGTGCCAGCAGTTACTCCGAGACTAGCGGGGGCTACGAGCAGTACTTC. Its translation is CASSYSETSGGYEQYF.

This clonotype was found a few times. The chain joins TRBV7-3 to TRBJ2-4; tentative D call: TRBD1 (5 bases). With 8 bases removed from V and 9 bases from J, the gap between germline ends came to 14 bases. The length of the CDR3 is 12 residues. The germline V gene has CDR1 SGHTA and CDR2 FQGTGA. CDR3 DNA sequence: TGTGCCAGCGGCACAAACCAGGGCATTCAGTACTTC. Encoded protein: CASGTNQGIQYF.

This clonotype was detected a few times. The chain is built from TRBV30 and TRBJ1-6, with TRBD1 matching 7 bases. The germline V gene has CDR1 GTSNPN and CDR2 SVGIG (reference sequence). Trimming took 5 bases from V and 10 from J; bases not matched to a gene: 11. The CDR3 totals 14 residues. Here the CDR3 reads CAWGEDRTGSPLHF. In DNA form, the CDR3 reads TGTGCCTGGGGGGAGGACAGGACTGGATCACCCCTCCACTTT.

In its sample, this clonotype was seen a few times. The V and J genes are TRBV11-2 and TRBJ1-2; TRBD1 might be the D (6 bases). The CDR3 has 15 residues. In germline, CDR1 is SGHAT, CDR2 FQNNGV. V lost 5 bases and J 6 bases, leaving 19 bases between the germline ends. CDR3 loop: CASSLTGRVRDGYTF. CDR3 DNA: TGTGCCAGCAGCCTTACAGGGCGTGTGAGGGATGGCTACACCTTC.